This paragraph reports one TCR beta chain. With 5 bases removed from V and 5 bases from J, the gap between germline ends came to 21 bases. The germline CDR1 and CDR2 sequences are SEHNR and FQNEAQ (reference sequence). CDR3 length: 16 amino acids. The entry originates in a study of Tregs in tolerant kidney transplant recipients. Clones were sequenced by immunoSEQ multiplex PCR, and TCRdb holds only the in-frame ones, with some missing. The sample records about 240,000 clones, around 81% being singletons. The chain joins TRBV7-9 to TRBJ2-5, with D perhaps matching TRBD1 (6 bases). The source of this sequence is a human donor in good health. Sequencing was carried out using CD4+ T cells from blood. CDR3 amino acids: CASSPLVVGARETQYF. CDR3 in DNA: TGTGCCAGCAGCCCCTTGGTGGTGGGGGCCCGGGAGACCCAGTACTTC.